Included here is one T cell receptor beta chain sequence, with context. CDR1 MNHEY and CDR2 SMNVEV come from the germline V gene (reference sequence). The CDR3 is 16 residues long. With V trimmed by 2 bases and J by 4 bases, 8 bases remained unmatched. This entry belongs to a study of Tregs in tolerant kidney transplant recipients. Some clones are missing from TCRdb's copy, which holds only in-frame ones; the method was immunoSEQ multiplex PCR. Seen here are approximately 65,000 clones, 84% observed once, and the top ten hold more than 4%. The rearrangement joins TRBV27 to TRBJ2-1; 7 bases match TRBD1. Material: CD4+ T cells from blood. The TCR sequence derives from a human donor in good health. The CDR3 protein is CASSLSTGAIYNEQFF. The DNA of the CDR3 is TGTGCCAGCAGTTTAAGTACAGGGGCGATTTACAATGAGCAGTTCTTC.